This TCR beta chain was retrieved from a study of T cell repertoires in cytomegalovirus infection. Turning to the study itself: Recently identified HLA-C-restricted CMV epitopes were among the peptides used. Points from the study as a whole: Dominant in the ex vivo response were TCR beta clonotypes restricted by HLA-C and specific for CMV.

The V gene's germline CDR1 is MNHEY and CDR2 SVGEGT. The CDR3 totals 16 residues. The V end was cut by 2 bases, the J end by 3 bases, with 13 bases between. TCRdb recomputed calls from the reads with MiXCR, one row per CDR3 protein. The sample includes roughly 180,000 distinct CDR3 sequences, about 20% of them seen just once. This clonotype occurred a few times. Its antigen is not identified. The V and J genes are TRBV6-2 or TRBV6-3 and TRBJ2-2, with TRBD2 as a possible D gene (6 bases). Sequencing was performed on CD8+ T cells from cultured PBMCs, taken from culture after CMV antigen stimulation. The clonotype originates from a human donor in good health (CMV status not recorded). Some clones in this sample may be carry-over from other donors' samples. CDR3 in amino acids: CASSYSRDSYTGELFF. CDR3 nucleotide sequence: TGTGCCAGCAGTTACAGCCGGGACTCCTACACCGGGGAGCTGTTTTTT.